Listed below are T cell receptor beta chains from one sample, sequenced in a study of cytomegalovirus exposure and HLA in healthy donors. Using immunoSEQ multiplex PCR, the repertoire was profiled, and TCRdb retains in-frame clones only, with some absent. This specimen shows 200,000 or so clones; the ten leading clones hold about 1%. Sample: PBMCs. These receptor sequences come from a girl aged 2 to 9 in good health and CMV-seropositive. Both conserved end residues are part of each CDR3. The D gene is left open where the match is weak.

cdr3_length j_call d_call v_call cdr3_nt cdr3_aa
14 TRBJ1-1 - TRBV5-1 TGCGCCAGCAGCTCGGAACAGGGAAGGGCTGAAGCTTTCTTT CASSSEQGRAEAFF
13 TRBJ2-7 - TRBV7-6 TGTGCCAGCAGCTTAGGAACCTACTACGAGCAGTACTTC CASSLGTYYEQYF
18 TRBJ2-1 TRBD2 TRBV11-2 TGTGCCAGCAGCGCTAAGCGGGACTCAACCACCTCCTACAATGAGCAGTTCTTC CASSAKRDSTTSYNEQFF
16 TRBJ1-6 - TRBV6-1 TGTGCCAGCAGTGAACAACTAGGCGTTATTAATTCACCCCTCCACTTT CASSEQLGVINSPLHF
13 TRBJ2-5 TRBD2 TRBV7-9 TGTGCCAGCGGCCTAGCGGCTCAAGAGACCCAGTACTTC CASGLAAQETQYF
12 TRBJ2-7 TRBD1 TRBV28 TGTGCCAGCGGGACAGAGCCGTACGAGCAGTACTTC CASGTEPYEQYF
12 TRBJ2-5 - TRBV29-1 TGCAGCGTTGCGGCAGGACAAGAGACCCAGTACTTC CSVAAGQETQYF
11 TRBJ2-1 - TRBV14 TGTGCCAGCAGCCAACTATCCGAGCAGTTCTTC CASSQLSEQFF
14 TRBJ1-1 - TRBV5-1 TGCGCCAGCAGCTTGGTAACAGTGAACACTGAAGCTTTCTTT CASSLVTVNTEAFF
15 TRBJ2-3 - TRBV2 TGTGCCAGCAGTGCAAGCTTCTCGGTCGCAGATACGCAGTATTTT CASSASFSVADTQYF
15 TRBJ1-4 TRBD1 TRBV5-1 TGCGCCAGCAGCGCCCGGACAGGGATTAATGAAAAACTGTTTTTT CASSARTGINEKLFF
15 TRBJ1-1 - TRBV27 TGTGCCAGCAGTTTAGGGACGGGCAGGGGTACTGAAGCTTTCTTT CASSLGTGRGTEAFF
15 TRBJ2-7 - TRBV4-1 TGCGCCAGCAGCCAAGAAGTCGGAACAGTTTACGAGCAGTACTTC CASSQEVGTVYEQYF
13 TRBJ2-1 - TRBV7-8 TGTGCCAGCAGCTTTAGTCCTAGCAATGAGCAGTTCTTC CASSFSPSNEQFF
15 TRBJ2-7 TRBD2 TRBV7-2 TGTGCCAGCAGCTCCGGACTAGCGGGAGGCTACGAGCAGTACTTC CASSSGLAGGYEQYF
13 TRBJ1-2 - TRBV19 TGTGCCAGTAGTCCCAGGGCTAACTATGGCTACACCTTC CASSPRANYGYTF
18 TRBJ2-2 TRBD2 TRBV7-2 TGTGCCAGCAGCTTTGGTGGGAGGGCCCTCCTGAGGAAGGGGGAGCTGTTTTTT CASSFGGRALLRKGELFF
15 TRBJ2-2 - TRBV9 TGTGCCAGCCAAGACCCGGGACAGAACACCGGGGAGCTGTTTTTT CASQDPGQNTGELFF
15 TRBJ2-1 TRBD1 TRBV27 TGTGCCAGCCGAATTACCGGGACAGACAACAATGAGCAGTTCTTC CASRITGTDNNEQFF
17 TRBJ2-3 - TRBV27 TGTGCCAGCAGCCGACGCGGGACAGAGATAAGGACAGATACGCAGTATTTT CASSRRGTEIRTDTQYF
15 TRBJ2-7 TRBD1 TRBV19 TGTGCCAGTAGTATAGCGGGGACAGGGTACTACGAGCAGTACTTC CASSIAGTGYYEQYF
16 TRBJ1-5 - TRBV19 TGTGCCAGTAGTACTCGCACCGGGACATCGGATCAGCCCCAGCATTTT CASSTRTGTSDQPQHF
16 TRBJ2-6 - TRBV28 TGTGCCAGCAGTAATCCGCAGGGCTCTGGGGCCAACGTCCTGACTTTC CASSNPQGSGANVLTF
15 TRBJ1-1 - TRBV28 TGTGCCAGCAGTTTCCAACAGGGTGGAGACACTGAAGCTTTCTTT CASSFQQGGDTEAFF
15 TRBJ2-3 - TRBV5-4 TGTGCCAGCAGCTGGGGACTTCTCAACACAGATACGCAGTATTTT CASSWGLLNTDTQYF
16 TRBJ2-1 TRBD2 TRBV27 TGTGCCAGCAGTTTAGGGACTACCAGAAAGGCAGTTGAGCAGTTCTTC CASSLGTTRKAVEQFF
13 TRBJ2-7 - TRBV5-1 TGCGCCAGCCTTGATGCGCTAATGAACGAGCAGTACTTC CASLDALMNEQYF